This T cell receptor (beta chain) was documented in a study of blood T cell repertoires in COVID-19 (TCRdb year 2020). At the level of the whole study: Collaborator samples came from the United States, Italy and Spain and covered acute and convalescent phases of COVID-19. The prospective study material was composed of cDNA or gDNA derived from T cells, B-cell-depleted T cells, or PBMCs. HLA class I and class II types, where available, came from metadata supplied by the sample provider rather than from assay-based typing. Nearly every sample came with metadata listing a de-identified subject ID, COVID-19 status, age in years and sex. The repertoires were released in a freely available public database meant as a resource for research on the immune response to SARS-CoV-2. Samples were obtained from the ongoing ImmuneRACE study (first 160 participants) and from approximately 1,200 subjects provided by 6 global collaborators. Deeply sampled blood TCRbeta repertoires from subjects exposed to, actively infected with, or recovered from COVID-19 were included in the dataset. Study-wide conclusions, independent of this receptor: The amount of clinical and demographic metadata varied by source and participant and was provided uncurated.

The immunoSEQ Assay, a bias-controlled multiplex PCR, was used to amplify TCRbeta CDR3 regions from genomic DNA. Concerning the study's data processing: Nucleated cell counts per sample were estimated from amplification of reference gene primers within the assay. Sequence reads were collapsed and filtered to measure the absolute abundance of every unique TCRbeta CDR3 rearrangement. For each sample, productive Simpson clonality was calculated as the square root of Simpson's diversity index across productive rearrangements. The table comes from immuneACCESS by way of TCRdb, which keeps in-frame sequences with V and J called. Part of the clones is missing from these tables; in studies checked, under half for an unresolved V gene and the rest for unknown reasons. The V and J calls and clone size come from that table; D and trimming were worked out from the DNA. The sample contains fewer than 500,000 clones, 75% to 90% of them found a single time. Roughly 4% of the sample comes from the top ten.

Collaborating institutions collected whole blood in K2EDTA tubes following their own protocols. For TCRbeta analysis, collaborators shipped samples as frozen whole blood, isolated PBMCs, or DNA extracted from either of those sample types. The CDR1 and CDR2 encoded by the germline V gene are MDHEN and SYDVKM. V loses 6 bases, J loses 1 base, and the germline ends lie 25 bases apart. Including cysteine and phenylalanine, the CDR3 has 19 amino acids. CDR3 DNA is the only sequence kept; it has 57 bases, read in frame from the first base. As to this clone: Its antigen has not been determined. There are no base qualities to consult, and no much larger clone falls within one base.

The specimen sequenced was peripheral blood. The sequence was collected from a woman in her twenties or thirties with acute or convalescent COVID-19. The receptor chain draws on TRBV28 and TRBJ1-5, with a tentative D gene TRBD1 over 5 matching bases. The CDR3 protein sequence reads: CASSEFNSPLGASNQPQHF. The sequenced DNA: TGTGCCAGCAGCGAATTTAACTCTCCCTTAGGGGCAAGCAATCAGCCCCAGCATTTT. Outside the CDR3, residues come from the reference TRBV28 and TRBJ1-5 proteins, so the full variable domain is: DVKVTQSSRYLVKRTGEKVFLECVQDMDHENMFWYRQDPGLGLRLIYFSYDVKMKEKGDIPEGYSVSREKKERFSLILESASTNQTSMYLCASSEFNSPLGASNQPQHFGDGTRLSIL.